In its sample, the clone carrying this T cell receptor beta chain was seen a few times. Researchers report isolating at least 6 million PBMCs per sample. V was clipped by 4 bases and J by 1 base; unmatched bases: 10. Germline-derived CDR1 and CDR2 are SGHRS and YFSETQ. This CDR3 is built from 16 residues. Then a second PCR, running roughly 7 to 11 cycles, was carried out with a sample-barcoded 5' primer and a J-beta primer mix. TCRdb ran MiXCR on the 5' RACE reads and lists one entry per CDR3 protein. The table lists some 760,000 distinct CDR3 sequences, 20% to 25% of them singletons. This entry comes from a study of blood T cells in healthy people across ages. The same specimen was also included in a second study, on T cells of mothers and their children. That source notes: Three healthy Caucasian mothers gave samples, and so did their six children. Related and unrelated pairs show TCR recombination output that thymic selection shapes similarly. Related mother-child pairs showed slightly, non-significantly higher overlap than unrelated pairs.

This receptor was obtained from a boy younger than 18 in good health. The sample taken for sequencing was blood. The chain employs TRBV5-1 and TRBJ2-5; 7 nucleotides align to TRBD2. CDR3 loop: CASSPGASGSQETQYF. The DNA of the CDR3 is TGCGCCAGCAGCCCTGGGGCTAGCGGAAGCCAAGAGACCCAGTACTTC.